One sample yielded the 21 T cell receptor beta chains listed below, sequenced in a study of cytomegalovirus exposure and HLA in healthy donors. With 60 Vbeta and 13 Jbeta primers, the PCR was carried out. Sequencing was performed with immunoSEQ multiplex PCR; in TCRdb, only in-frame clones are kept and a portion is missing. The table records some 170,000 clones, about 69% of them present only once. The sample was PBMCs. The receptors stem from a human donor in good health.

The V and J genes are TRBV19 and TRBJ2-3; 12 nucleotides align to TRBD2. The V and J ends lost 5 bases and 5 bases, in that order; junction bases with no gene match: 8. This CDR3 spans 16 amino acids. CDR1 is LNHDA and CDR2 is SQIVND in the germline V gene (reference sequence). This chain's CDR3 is CASSARLAGDGDTQYF. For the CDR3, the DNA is TGTGCCAGTAGTGCCCGACTAGCGGGGGATGGAGATACGCAGTATTTT.

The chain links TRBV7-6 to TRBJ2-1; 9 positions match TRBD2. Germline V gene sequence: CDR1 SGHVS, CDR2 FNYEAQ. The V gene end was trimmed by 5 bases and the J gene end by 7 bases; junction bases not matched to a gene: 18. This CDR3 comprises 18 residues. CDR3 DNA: TGTGCCAGCAGCCCACACCCTCCGCTAGCGGGGAAATATAATGAGCAGTTCTTC. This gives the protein CASSPHPPLAGKYNEQFF.

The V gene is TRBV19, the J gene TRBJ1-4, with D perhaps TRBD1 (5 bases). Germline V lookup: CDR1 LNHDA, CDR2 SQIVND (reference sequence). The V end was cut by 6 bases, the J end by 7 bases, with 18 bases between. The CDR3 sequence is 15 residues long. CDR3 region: CASSREVGGGEKLFF. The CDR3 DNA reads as TGTGCCAGTAGCCGGGAGGTTGGGGGAGGTGAAAAACTGTTTTTT.

The CDR3: CASSPGTGPVEQYF. Written as DNA, the CDR3 is TGTGCCAGCAGCCCCGGGACAGGGCCGGTAGAACAGTACTTC. The rearrangement uses TRBV5-6 and TRBJ2-7; 9 positions agree with TRBD1. This CDR3 region has 14 residues. Germline values: CDR1 SGHDT, CDR2 YYEEEE. J was trimmed by 10 bases and V by 4 bases; bases with no gene match: 12.

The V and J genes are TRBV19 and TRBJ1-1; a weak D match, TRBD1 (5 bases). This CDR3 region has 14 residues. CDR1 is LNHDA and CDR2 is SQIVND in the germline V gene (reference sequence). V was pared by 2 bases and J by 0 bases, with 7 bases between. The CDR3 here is CASSIRGMNTEAFF. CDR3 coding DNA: TGTGCCAGTAGTATACGGGGGATGAACACTGAAGCTTTCTTT.

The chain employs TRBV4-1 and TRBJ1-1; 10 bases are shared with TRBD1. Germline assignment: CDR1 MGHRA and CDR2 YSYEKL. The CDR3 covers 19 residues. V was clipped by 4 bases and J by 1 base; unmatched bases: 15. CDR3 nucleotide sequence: TGCGCCAGCAGCCCAAGACAGGGGGCGGGTATAGGCACGAACACTGAAGCTTTCTTT. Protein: CASSPRQGAGIGTNTEAFF.

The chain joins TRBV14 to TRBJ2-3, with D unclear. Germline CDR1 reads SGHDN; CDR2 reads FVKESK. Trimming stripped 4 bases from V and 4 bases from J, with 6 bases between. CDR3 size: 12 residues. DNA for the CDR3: TGTGCCAGCAGCCTTTCTTCAGATACGCAGTATTTT. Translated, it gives CASSLSSDTQYF.

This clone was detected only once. The CDR3 DNA follows: TGTGCCAGCAGTTTATTGGGCAGGGGGCGATACGAGCAGTACTTC. Residues: CASSLLGRGRYEQYF. This chain uses TRBV27 with TRBJ2-7, with 8 bases that match TRBD1. This CDR3 comprises 15 residues. Trimming took 1 base from V and 4 from J; bases not matched to a gene: 6. Germline V CDR1 and CDR2: MNHEY, SMNVEV (reference sequence).

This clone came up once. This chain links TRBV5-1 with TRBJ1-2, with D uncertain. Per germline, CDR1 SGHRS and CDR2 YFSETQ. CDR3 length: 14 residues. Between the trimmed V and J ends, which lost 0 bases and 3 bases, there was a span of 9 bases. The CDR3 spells CASSLGSQDYGYTF. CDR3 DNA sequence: TGCGCCAGCAGCTTGGGATCCCAGGACTATGGCTACACCTTC. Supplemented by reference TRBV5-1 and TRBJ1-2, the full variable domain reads KAGVTQTPRYLIKTRGQQVTLSCSPISGHRSVSWYQQTPGQGLQFLFEYFSETQRNKGNFPGRFSGRQFSNSRSEMNVSTLELGDSALYLCASSLGSQDYGYTFGSGTRLTVV.

CDR3 sequence: CASSTLRGSYEQYF. The CDR3 nucleotides read TGTGCCAGCAGTACTTTAAGGGGAAGTTACGAGCAGTACTTC. V gene TRBV2 combines with J gene TRBJ2-7; D might be TRBD1 (5 bases). The germline CDR1 and CDR2 sequences are SNHLY and FYNNEI. The CDR3 totals 14 residues. The V end was cut by 5 bases, the J end by 4 bases, with 15 bases between.

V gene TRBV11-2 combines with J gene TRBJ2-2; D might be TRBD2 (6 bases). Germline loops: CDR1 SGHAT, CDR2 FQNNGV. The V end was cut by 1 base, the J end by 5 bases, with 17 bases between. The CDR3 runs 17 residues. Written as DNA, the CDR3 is TGTGCCAGCAGCTTAGCCCCTGGATACGCGGGAACCGGGGAGCTGTTTTTT. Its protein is CASSLAPGYAGTGELFF.

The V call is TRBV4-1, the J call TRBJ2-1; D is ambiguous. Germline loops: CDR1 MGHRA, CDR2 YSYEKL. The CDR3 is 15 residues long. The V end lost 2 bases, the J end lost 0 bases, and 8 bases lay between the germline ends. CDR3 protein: CASSQTPVSYNEQFF. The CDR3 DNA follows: TGCGCCAGCAGCCAAACCCCGGTCTCCTACAATGAGCAGTTCTTC.

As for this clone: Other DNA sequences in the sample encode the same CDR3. The CDR3 here is CASSLNCRGGQETQYF. In nucleotides, the CDR3 is TGTGCCAGCAGCTTGAATTGCCGGGGGGGGCAAGAGACCCAGTACTTC. The gene calls are TRBV5-6 and TRBJ2-5; TRBD2 matches 8 bases. Trimming at V came to 1 base and at J to 2 bases, leaving 7 bases not matched to a gene. CDR1 and CDR2 from the germline V gene are SGHDT and YYEEEE. This CDR3 region has 16 residues. The full variable domain, its missing parts supplied by reference TRBV5-6 and TRBJ2-5, is DAGVTQSPTHLIKTRGQQVTLRCSPKSGHDTVSWYQQALGQGPQFIFQYYEEEERQRGNFPDRFSGHQFPNYSSELNVNALLLGDSALYLCASSLNCRGGQETQYFGPGTRLLVL.

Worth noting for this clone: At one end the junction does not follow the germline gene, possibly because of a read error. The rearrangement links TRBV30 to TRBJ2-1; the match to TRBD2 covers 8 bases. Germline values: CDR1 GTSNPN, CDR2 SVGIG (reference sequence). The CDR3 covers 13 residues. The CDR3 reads CAWNGGGLNGQFF. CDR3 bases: TGTGCCTGGAACGGGGGGGGCCTCAATGGGCAGTTCTTC.

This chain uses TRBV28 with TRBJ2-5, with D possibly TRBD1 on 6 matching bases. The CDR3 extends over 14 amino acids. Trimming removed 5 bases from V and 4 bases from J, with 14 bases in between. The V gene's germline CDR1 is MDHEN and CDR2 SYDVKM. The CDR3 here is CASSLRNRAETQYF. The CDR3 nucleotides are TGTGCCAGCAGTCTACGAAACAGGGCAGAGACCCAGTACTTC.

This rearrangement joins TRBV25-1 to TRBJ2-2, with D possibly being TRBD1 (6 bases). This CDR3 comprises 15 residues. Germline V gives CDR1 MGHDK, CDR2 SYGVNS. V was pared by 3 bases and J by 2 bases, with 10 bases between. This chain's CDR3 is CASSDPGHNTGELFF. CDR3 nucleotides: TGTGCCAGCAGTGATCCGGGACATAACACCGGGGAGCTGTTTTTT.

The CDR3 DNA reads as TGTGCCAGCAGTTTAGGCCCCCTGACATCCCTGGGCGAGACCCAGTACTTC. This codes for CASSLGPLTSLGETQYF. The V and J genes are TRBV27 and TRBJ2-5, with unresolved D. This CDR3 comprises 17 residues. V was pared by 2 bases and J by 5 bases, with 21 bases between. CDR1 MNHEY and CDR2 SMNVEV come from the germline V gene (reference sequence).

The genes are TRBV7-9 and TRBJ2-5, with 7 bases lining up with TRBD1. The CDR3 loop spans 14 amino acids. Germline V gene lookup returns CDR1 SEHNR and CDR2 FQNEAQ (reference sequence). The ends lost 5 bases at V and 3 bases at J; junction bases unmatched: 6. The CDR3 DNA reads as TGTGCCAGCAGCAAACCCACAGGGGAAGAGACCCAGTACTTC. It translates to CASSKPTGEETQYF. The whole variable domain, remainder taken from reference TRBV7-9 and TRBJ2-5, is DTGVSQNPRHKITKRGQNVTFRCDPISEHNRLYWYRQTLGQGPEFLTYFQNEAQLEKSRLLSDRFSAERPKGSFSTLEIQRTEQGDSAMYLCASSKPTGEETQYFGPGTRLLVL.

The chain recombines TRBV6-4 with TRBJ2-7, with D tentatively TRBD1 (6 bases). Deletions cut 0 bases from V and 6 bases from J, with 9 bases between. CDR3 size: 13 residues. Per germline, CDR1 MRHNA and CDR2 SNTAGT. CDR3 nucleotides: TGTGCCAGCAGTGACTCAGGGGGTGGCGAGCAGTACTTC. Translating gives CASSDSGGGEQYF.

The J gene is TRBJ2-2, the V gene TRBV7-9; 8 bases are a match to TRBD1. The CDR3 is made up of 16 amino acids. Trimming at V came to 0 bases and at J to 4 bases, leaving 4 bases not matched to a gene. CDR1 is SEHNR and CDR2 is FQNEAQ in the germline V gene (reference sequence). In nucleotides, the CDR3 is TGTGCCAGCAGCTTAGCCCCGGGACAGGCCACCGGGGAGCTGTTTTTT. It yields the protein CASSLAPGQATGELFF.

For the CDR3, the DNA is TGTGCCTGGAGTCGATCTGCGGGGAACTCTAATTCACCCCTCCACTTT. Translation gives CAWSRSAGNSNSPLHF. This chain links TRBV30 with TRBJ1-6, with unresolved D. The CDR3 has 16 amino acids. The germline V and J ends were trimmed by 2 bases and 6 bases, with 17 bases remaining between them. The V gene's germline CDR1 is GTSNPN and CDR2 SVGIG (reference sequence). Full variable domain (rest looked up from reference TRBV30 and TRBJ1-6): SQTIHQWPATLVQPVGSPLSLECTVEGTSNPNLYWYRQAAGRGLQLLFYSVGIGQISSEVPQNLSASRPQDRQFILSSKKLLLSDSGFYLCAWSRSAGNSNSPLHFGNGTRLTVT.